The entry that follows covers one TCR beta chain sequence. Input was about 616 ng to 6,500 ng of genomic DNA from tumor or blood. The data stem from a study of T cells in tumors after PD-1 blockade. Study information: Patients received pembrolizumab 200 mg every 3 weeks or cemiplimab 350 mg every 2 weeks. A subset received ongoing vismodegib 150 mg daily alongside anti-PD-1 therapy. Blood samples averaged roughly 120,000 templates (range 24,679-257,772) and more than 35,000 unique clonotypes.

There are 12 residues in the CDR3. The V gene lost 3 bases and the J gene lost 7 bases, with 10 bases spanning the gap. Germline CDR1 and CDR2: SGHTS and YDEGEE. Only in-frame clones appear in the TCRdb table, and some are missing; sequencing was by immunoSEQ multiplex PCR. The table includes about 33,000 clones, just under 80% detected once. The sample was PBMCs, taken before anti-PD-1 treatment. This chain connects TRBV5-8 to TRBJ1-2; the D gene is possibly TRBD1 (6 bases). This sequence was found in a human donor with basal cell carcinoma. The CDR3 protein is CASSWGAAGYTF. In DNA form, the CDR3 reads TGTGCCAGCAGCTGGGGGGCGGCTGGCTACACCTTC.